This T cell receptor (beta chain) originates from a study of cytotoxic CD8 clonotypes in ibrutinib-treated CLL. Study in general: The subjects consisted of 11 to 12 relapsed/refractory and roughly 15 treatment-naive individuals, with 17 to 18 IGHV unmutated. Overall study results and limits: Few clonotypes were public, and these shrank or held steady under treatment.

TCRdb's table, derived via immunoSEQ multiplex PCR, lists solely in-frame clones and lacks some. The data hold roughly 97,000 clones, with 78% observed a single time. This CDR3 has 18 residues. The junction had 17 bases not matched to a gene; V was cut back by 10 bases and J by 1 base. From germline, CDR1 is PRHDT and CDR2 FYEKMQ (reference sequence). Note on this clone: The antigen is not known.

This chain links TRBV13 with TRBJ2-3; 10 nucleotides match TRBD2. This sequence was found in a human donor with chronic lymphocytic leukemia. Sequences were derived from PBMCs, sampled after 12 months of ibrutinib treatment. The CDR3 reads CATAAGGAGGPGTDTQYF. The CDR3 nucleotides are TGTGCCACCGCCGCGGGAGGAGCGGGGGGGCCCGGCACAGATACGCAGTATTTT.